This entry lists 18 T cell receptor beta chains sequenced from one sample in a study of cytomegalovirus exposure and HLA in healthy donors. Researchers ran the PCR with 60 Vbeta and 13 Jbeta primers. Measured with immunoSEQ multiplex PCR; TCRdb has only the in-frame clones, and not every one. Here the sample spans 180,000 or so clones, around four fifths being singletons. The source material was PBMCs. Receptors originate from a man in his late teens or twenties in good health and CMV-seronegative.

V is TRBV25-1 and J is TRBJ2-5, with 9 bases identical to TRBD1. The J call may be mistaken, given a closer DNA end match to TRBJ2-7. This CDR3 comprises 15 residues. Germline CDR1 is MGHDK and CDR2 is SYGVNS. The CDR3 is CASSETGGRAYEQYF. The CDR3 DNA follows: TGTGCCAGCAGTGAGACAGGGGGACGCGCCTACGAGCAGTACTTC.

In this sample, this clone turned up a few times. The rearrangement joins TRBV2 to TRBJ1-3; 7 nucleotides line up with TRBD1. This CDR3 is built from 16 residues. Trimming cost V 6 bases and J 0 bases; bases outside gene matches: 8. Germline V CDR1 and CDR2: SNHLY, FYNNEI. The DNA of the CDR3 is TGTGCCAGCAGGGGGACAGCTCGTACCTCTGGAAACACCATATATTTT. Protein product: CASRGTARTSGNTIYF.

This clone was recorded only once. The chain is built from TRBV6-5 and TRBJ2-1; 7 bases map to TRBD1. This CDR3 is 14 amino acids long. V was clipped by 6 bases and J by 5 bases; unmatched bases: 7. The germline V gene encodes CDR1 MNHEY and CDR2 SVGAGI. The CDR3 region has the DNA TGTGCCAGCAGACCGGGACAGCGGCACAATGAGCAGTTCTTC. Translated, it gives CASRPGQRHNEQFF.

This chain uses TRBV25-1 with TRBJ1-4; D perhaps matches TRBD1 (6 bases). The CDR3 has 14 residues. The germline CDR1 and CDR2 sequences are MGHDK and SYGVNS. Trimming removed 4 bases at V and 5 bases at J, with 11 bases between. The CDR3 spells CASSGGQLNEKLFF. The CDR3 DNA reads TGTGCCAGCAGTGGAGGACAGTTAAATGAAAAACTGTTTTTT.

This clone was found a few times. The rearrangement uses TRBV19 and TRBJ1-2; 7 bases map to TRBD1. Germline V gives CDR1 LNHDA, CDR2 SQIVND (reference sequence). J was trimmed by 4 bases and V by 5 bases; bases with no gene match: 13. This CDR3 has 16 amino acids. CDR3: CASSFKGAQGSYGYTF. CDR3 DNA: TGTGCCAGTAGTTTTAAAGGTGCACAGGGGAGCTATGGCTACACCTTC.

The CDR3 loop is CASSLDGDANYGYTF. The CDR3 nucleotides are TGTGCCAGCAGCTTAGACGGGGATGCTAACTATGGCTACACCTTC. The chain recombines TRBV11-2 with TRBJ1-2, with D uncertain. The CDR3 is made up of 15 amino acids. Germline lookup yields CDR1 SGHAT and CDR2 FQNNGV. V was clipped by 0 bases and J by 0 bases, with 8 bases between them. Full variable domain (rest looked up from reference TRBV11-2 and TRBJ1-2): EAGVAQSPRYKIIEKRQSVAFWCNPISGHATLYWYQQILGQGPKLLIQFQNNGVVDDSQLPKDRFSAERLKGVDSTLKIQPAKLEDSAVYLCASSLDGDANYGYTFGSGTRLTVV.

This rearrangement joins TRBV11-3 to TRBJ2-6, with D possibly TRBD1 on 6 matching bases. The germline CDR1 and CDR2 sequences are SGHNT and YENEEA. V gave up 0 bases and J gave up 4 bases, with 10 bases separating them. This CDR3 is built from 16 residues. The CDR3 coding sequence is TGTGCCAGCAGCTTAGATCTGGGGGCCGGGGCCAACGTCCTGACTTTC. This sequence encodes CASSLDLGAGANVLTF.

This rearrangement joins TRBV7-2 to TRBJ2-2; TRBD2 matches 7 bases. The J segment lost 6 bases and the V segment lost 0 bases, leaving 10 bases of the junction unmatched. Germline CDR1 SGHTA, CDR2 FQGNSA. The CDR3 length is 17 residues. The CDR3 bases are TGTGCCAGCAGCTTAGCGGGAGGGAGGGGAAGAGCCGGGGAGCTGTTTTTT. It yields the protein CASSLAGGRGRAGELFF.

The chain employs TRBV7-8 and TRBJ2-5; perhaps TRBD2 as D (5 bases). V dropped 5 bases and J dropped 4 bases, with 11 bases sitting between them. This CDR3 comprises 13 residues. Germline-derived CDR1 and CDR2 are SGHVS and FQNEAQ. CDR3 sequence (DNA): TGTGCCAGCAGCAGAGGGCTCGTAGAGACCCAGTACTTC. Residues: CASSRGLVETQYF.

The chain links TRBV2 to TRBJ1-2; 7 bases are a match to TRBD1. V lost 8 bases and J lost 4; bases outside the gene matches: 10. This CDR3 has 14 amino acids. Germline assignment: CDR1 SNHLY and CDR2 FYNNEI. CDR3 loop: CASGRQGLTYGYTF. The CDR3 DNA reads as TGTGCCAGCGGCCGACAGGGTTTGACCTATGGCTACACCTTC. The variable domain in full, completed from reference TRBV2 and TRBJ1-2, reads EPEVTQTPSHQVTQMGQEVILRCVPISNHLYFYWYRQILGQKVEFLVSFYNNEISEKSEIFDDQFSVERPDGSNFTLKIRSTKLEDSAMYFCASGRQGLTYGYTFGSGTRLTVV.

There are a few counts of this clone. This chain connects TRBV25-1 to TRBJ1-2; the match to TRBD1 covers 8 bases. V was clipped by 2 bases and J by 0 bases; unmatched bases: 5. This CDR3 region has 16 residues. The germline gives CDR1 MGHDK, CDR2 SYGVNS. CDR3 loop: CASSEPGQGANYGYTF. In DNA form, the CDR3 reads TGTGCCAGCAGTGAACCTGGACAGGGAGCTAACTATGGCTACACCTTC.

J is TRBJ2-3 and V is TRBV7-9, with D perhaps matching TRBD2 (5 bases). V was cut by 8 bases and J by 2 bases, with 17 bases left in between. The CDR3 totals 15 residues. CDR1 SEHNR and CDR2 FQNEAQ come from the germline V gene (reference sequence). The DNA for the CDR3 is TGTGCCAGCGCCCGGAGCAGCGGAAACACAGATACGCAGTATTTT. Translating it yields CASARSSGNTDTQYF.

CDR3 nucleotide sequence: TGTGCCAGCAGTTACTCAATCCGAGAGACCCAGTACTTC. Translated: CASSYSIRETQYF. The gene calls are TRBV6-5 and TRBJ2-5; unclear D gene. V was shortened by 0 bases and J by 4 bases, with 6 bases between the two germline ends. The germline V gene has CDR1 MNHEY and CDR2 SVGAGI. This CDR3 has 13 residues.

This clone was recorded only once. A read error may account for a junction end that differs from germline. This CDR3 reads CASSLAESSGSPRFF. As DNA, the CDR3 is TGTGCCAGCAGCTTAGCGGAGTCTAGCGGGAGCCCCCGATTCTTC. The gene calls are TRBV7-9 and TRBJ2-7, with 10 bases matching TRBD2. Germline V gene lookup returns CDR1 SEHNR and CDR2 FQNEAQ (reference sequence). This CDR3 has 15 residues.

The chain carries TRBV19 and TRBJ1-1; the match to TRBD1 covers 7 bases. After removal of 1 base from V and 3 bases from J, the junction contained 8 bases not matched to a gene. CDR3 length equals 16 residues. Germline V gene lookup returns CDR1 LNHDA and CDR2 SQIVND (reference sequence). The CDR3, as DNA: TGTGCCAGTAGTATAGCGGGAGGGGGCTTTTACACTGAAGCTTTCTTT. It specifies CASSIAGGGFYTEAFF.

The V call is TRBV7-9, the J call TRBJ2-3; D is unclear. The V end was cut by 1 base, the J end by 5 bases, with 13 bases between. Germline V lookup: CDR1 SEHNR, CDR2 FQNEAQ (reference sequence). The CDR3 extends over 15 amino acids. CDR3 in amino acids: CASSLGTVGGDTQYF. The CDR3 DNA reads TGTGCCAGCAGCTTAGGTACAGTGGGTGGAGATACGCAGTATTTT.

This clone was counted between two and nine times. V usage is TRBV7-3 and J usage is TRBJ1-6; D unclear. The V gene's germline CDR1 is SGHTA and CDR2 FQGTGA. This CDR3 comprises 13 residues. V was cut by 6 bases and J by 8 bases, with 11 bases left in between. The CDR3 protein is CASRRRRDSPLHF. CDR3 DNA: TGTGCCAGCAGGCGGCGGAGGGATTCACCCCTCCACTTT.

The chain uses TRBV18 and TRBJ2-7; maybe TRBD2 (7 bases). The V end lost 2 bases, the J end lost 4 bases, and 27 bases lay between the germline ends. CDR1 and CDR2 (germline): KGHSH, LQKENI. This CDR3 is built from 19 residues. The CDR3 sequence is CASSPKLGGLGFSGYEQYF. The DNA for the CDR3 is TGTGCCAGCTCACCAAAGTTGGGGGGCCTGGGCTTTAGCGGGTACGAGCAGTACTTC.